This T cell receptor (beta chain) was recovered during a study of breast tumors, draining lymph nodes, adjacent tissues. Germline CDR1 is DFQATT and CDR2 is SNEGSKA (reference sequence). This CDR3 contains 15 residues. J was trimmed by 2 bases and V by 0 bases; bases with no gene match: 6. TCRdb passed the multiplex PCR reads through MiXCR, listing each CDR3 protein once. The sample shows 150,000 to 200,000 distinct CDR3 sequences, roughly a third of them seen only once. The lymph nodes were axillary draining lymph nodes from breast cancer patients. This clonotype has a count of ten or more. The source is a female donor with breast cancer. Some clones in this sample may be carry-over from other donors' samples. Sequencing was carried out using axillary lymph node tissue. The rearrangement links TRBV20-1 to TRBJ2-7, with 8 bases fitting TRBD2. CDR3 sequence: CSARDYGSGTYEQYF. As DNA, the CDR3 is TGCAGTGCTAGAGATTACGGTAGCGGGACCTACGAGCAGTACTTC.